Below, 18 T cell receptor beta chains from the same sample are listed, as sequenced in a study of resident and recirculating memory T cells in vitiligo (dated by TCRdb to the late 2010s). Library generation was performed with the immunoSEQ multiplex PCR assay. TCRdb holds this immuneACCESS table with in-frame rearrangements only. Some clones are missing; in checked studies, unresolved V genes explain under half, and the rest has no known cause. The sample yields around 70,000 clones; 90% to 95% were counted once. The top ten constitute over 4% of the sample. Sequences were obtained from blood. The receptors come from a male donor with vitiligo.

The V call is TRBV7-2, the J call TRBJ2-1; the match to TRBD2 covers 11 bases. The germline CDR1 and CDR2 sequences are SGHTA and FQGNSA. The trim removed 0 bases at V and 4 bases at J, leaving 2 bases unmatched. This CDR3 region has 16 residues. The CDR3: CASSLAVAGGYNEQFF. The DNA for the CDR3 is TGTGCCAGCAGCTTAGCGGTAGCGGGGGGGTACAATGAGCAGTTCTTC.

The V call is TRBV7-8, the J call TRBJ2-3; tentatively, D is TRBD1 (8 bases). Trimming took off 4 bases at V and 4 bases at J, with 15 bases between the two ends. CDR3 length: 15 amino acids. CDR1 is SGHVS and CDR2 is FQNEAQ in the germline V gene. The CDR3 spells CASSSYRGRADTQYF. The CDR3 coding sequence is TGTGCCAGCAGCTCATACAGGGGGAGGGCAGATACGCAGTATTTT.

This clone was seen just once. The chain employs TRBV6-5 and TRBJ1-1; tentative D call: TRBD1 (6 bases). CDR1 and CDR2 from the germline V gene are MNHEY and SVGAGI. The CDR3 runs to 14 residues. The ends were cut back, 5 bases at V and 4 bases at J, with 14 bases in the middle. The CDR3 is CASSPSVDSTEAFF. CDR3 nucleotide sequence: TGTGCCAGCAGTCCATCCGTGGACAGCACTGAAGCTTTCTTT.

This chain joins TRBV9 and TRBJ2-1; TRBD2 matches 15 bases. The V and J ends lost 2 bases and 7 bases, in that order; junction bases with no gene match: 10. The CDR3 spans 18 residues. Germline loops: CDR1 SGDLS, CDR2 YYNGEE. The DNA of the CDR3 is TGTGCCAGCAGCGTCGGGACTAGCGGGGGGACCCCGTGGAATGAGCAGTTCTTC. As protein: CASSVGTSGGTPWNEQFF.

The chain uses TRBV5-1 and TRBJ2-5, with 12 bases lining up with TRBD2. Germline V gene sequence: CDR1 SGHRS, CDR2 YFSETQ. Trimming removed 2 bases from V and 0 bases from J; junction bases left unmatched: 2. This CDR3 contains 16 residues. CDR3 in DNA: TGCGCCAGCAGCTTTACTAGCGGGGGGAACCAAGAGACCCAGTACTTC. The encoded protein is CASSFTSGGNQETQYF. The variable domain in full, with the rest retrieved from reference TRBV5-1 and TRBJ2-5, is KAGVTQTPRYLIKTRGQQVTLSCSPISGHRSVSWYQQTPGQGLQFLFEYFSETQRNKGNFPGRFSGRQFSNSRSEMNVSTLELGDSALYLCASSFTSGGNQETQYFGPGTRLLVL.

The J gene is TRBJ2-2, the V gene TRBV13; tentative D call: TRBD2 (5 bases). Germline lookup yields CDR1 PRHDT and CDR2 FYEKMQ (reference sequence). The CDR3 is 15 amino acids. The V end lost 7 bases, the J end lost 3 bases, and 15 bases lay between the germline ends. CDR3 residues: CASTLGRIDTGELFF. The CDR3 nucleotides are TGTGCCAGCACACTAGGGCGTATCGACACCGGGGAGCTGTTTTTT.

The chain uses TRBV11-1 and TRBJ1-1; weak D call: TRBD1 (5 bases). The CDR3 extends over 14 amino acids. V lost 2 bases and J lost 4, with 11 bases in between. Germline CDR1 is SGHAT and CDR2 is FQDESV (reference sequence). The DNA of the CDR3 is TGTGCCAGCAGCTTACAAGGGGTGACCACTGAAGCTTTCTTT. This translates into CASSLQGVTTEAFF.

The rearrangement links TRBV7-8 to TRBJ1-1; 7 bases map to TRBD1. Germline-derived CDR1 and CDR2 are SGHVS and FQNEAQ. The CDR3 spans 14 residues. The V segment lost 2 bases and the J segment 1 base; nucleotides outside the gene matches: 1. CDR3 amino acids: CASSLRTGNTEAFF. The CDR3, as DNA: TGTGCCAGCAGCTTAAGGACAGGGAACACTGAAGCTTTCTTT.

V and J are TRBV5-8 and TRBJ1-1, with TRBD1 matching 8 bases. CDR1 is SGHTS and CDR2 is YDEGEE in the germline V gene. CDR3 length: 16 amino acids. The J segment lost 4 bases and the V segment lost 1 base, leaving 9 bases of the junction unmatched. CDR3 in DNA: TGTGCCAGCAGCTTGTCAGGGGGCGCCCCGAGCACTGAAGCTTTCTTT. The encoded protein is CASSLSGGAPSTEAFF. Together with reference TRBV5-8 and TRBJ1-1, the CDR3 gives the full variable domain: EAGVTQSPTHLIKTRGQQATLRCSPISGHTSVYWYQQALGLGLQFLLWYDEGEERNRGNFPPRFSGRQFPNYSSELNVNALELEDSALYLCASSLSGGAPSTEAFFGQGTRLTVV.

In this sample, this clone turned up once. V and J are TRBV15 and TRBJ2-1; TRBD2 aligns across 8 bases. Unmatched junction bases numbered 12, after V lost 0 bases and J lost 5 bases. The length of the CDR3 is 18 residues. The germline gives CDR1 LNHNV, CDR2 YYDKDF (reference sequence). In DNA form, the CDR3 reads TGTGCCACCAGCAGAGATCTATCGTTAGCGGGGATCAACAATGAGCAGTTCTTC. Translation gives CATSRDLSLAGINNEQFF.

The chain carries TRBV4-3 and TRBJ2-5; 10 bases match TRBD2. V was pared by 1 base and J by 2 bases, with 13 bases of the junction left unmatched. The CDR3 consists of 19 residues. Looked up from germline, CDR1 is LGHNA and CDR2 is YSLEER. CDR3 DNA sequence: TGCGCCAGCAGCCAAGCGGGTGTGGCTAGCGGGGGAACACAAGAGACCCAGTACTTC. It is translated as CASSQAGVASGGTQETQYF.

The chain has TRBV4-2 and TRBJ2-5, with 12 bases aligning to TRBD2. Germline CDR1 is LGHNA and CDR2 is YNFKEQ. Trimming took 4 bases from V and 1 from J; bases not matched to a gene: 4. This CDR3 has 16 residues. The CDR3 loop is CASSRSSGGGQETQYF. CDR3 nucleotide sequence: TGTGCCAGCAGCCGCTCTAGCGGGGGGGGCCAAGAGACCCAGTACTTC.

This clone was seen just once. The CDR3 reads CATSREAPGGPGEQFF. The CDR3 DNA is TGTGCCACCAGCAGAGAAGCCCCGGGGGGGCCGGGTGAGCAGTTCTTC. This chain connects TRBV15 to TRBJ2-1; 8 bases match TRBD2. Germline V lookup: CDR1 LNHNV, CDR2 YYDKDF (reference sequence). V trimming: 0 bases; J trimming: 9 bases; junction bases outside the gene matches: 10. CDR3 length: 16 amino acids.

The chain combines TRBV4-3 with TRBJ2-1, with D possibly being TRBD1 (6 bases). The germline V gene has CDR1 LGHNA and CDR2 YSLEER. Deletions cut 4 bases from V and 0 bases from J, with 10 bases between. The CDR3 runs to 15 residues. CDR3 amino acids: CASSLTGDSYNEQFF. The CDR3 coding sequence is TGCGCCAGCAGCCTGACAGGCGACTCCTACAATGAGCAGTTCTTC.

This chain joins TRBV27 and TRBJ2-2; 8 bases line up with TRBD1. V dropped 3 bases and J dropped 7; count of bases not matched to a gene: 7. The CDR3 has 15 amino acids. Per the germline V gene, CDR1 is MNHEY and CDR2 is SMNVEV (reference sequence). CDR3 loop: CASSFGQGAVGELFF. CDR3 sequence (DNA): TGTGCCAGCAGTTTCGGGCAGGGGGCCGTCGGGGAGCTGTTTTTT.

The chain couples TRBV12-2 to TRBJ1-5; TRBD1 reflects the table's D call only, with no check against the DNA. TRBV12-2 is a pseudogene locus. This CDR3 has 16 amino acids. The CDR3 DNA sequence: TGTGCAAGTCGCCTGAAACCGGGACAGGGCAATCAGCCCCAGCATTTT. Translated, it gives CASRLKPGQGNQPQHF.

This chain joins TRBV6-1 and TRBJ1-6, with 7 bases lining up with TRBD1. Trimming at V came to 4 bases and at J to 9 bases, leaving 15 bases not matched to a gene. The CDR3 consists of 17 residues. The germline V gene encodes CDR1 MNHNS and CDR2 SASEGT. The DNA for the CDR3 is TGTGCCAGCAGTGGGGGGACAGCGTCTCACCTCGCTTCACCCCTCCACTTT. Translating it yields CASSGGTASHLASPLHF.

This clone is a singleton in its sample. The chain combines TRBV27 with TRBJ2-7, with a possible D match to TRBD1 (5 bases). Germline-derived CDR1 and CDR2 are MNHEY and SMNVEV (reference sequence). V lost 3 bases, J lost 3 bases, and 15 bases lay in between. This CDR3 comprises 15 residues. CDR3 in DNA: TGTGCCAGCAGTTTGCAGGGCCGCTCCTTCTACGAGCAGTACTTC. The encoded protein is CASSLQGRSFYEQYF.